The clone carrying this TCR beta chain was seen ten or more times. Antigen unknown. PCR employed 60 Vbeta and 13 Jbeta primers. Authors' methods: Unique TCR beta chains numbered approximately 76 million in a later analysis, with about 9.9 million shared. The method was immunoSEQ multiplex PCR; TCRdb's version includes in-frame clones alone and lacks a portion of them. That table supplies the V and J calls and clone size; D and trimming were determined from the DNA. The sample comprises about 220,000 clones, around 80% of which are singletons, and roughly 0.71% rests with the top ten. The source of the sample is a study of cytomegalovirus exposure and HLA in healthy donors. Study observations and caveats: Most observed TCR sequences were rare, whereas some public TCRs were detected in many donors. Clonal expansion was found to be greater in HLA-associated TCR beta chains than in equally common others in a later analysis. Association of 15,000 to 20,000 TCR beta sequences with HLA alleles was found at 0.05 false discovery rate in a later analysis.

Sequences were obtained from PBMCs. The origin of this receptor is a boy younger than 10 in good health and CMV-seronegative.

CDR3 region: CASSYGYTEAFF. CDR3 coding DNA: TGTGCCAGCAGTTACGGCTACACTGAAGCTTTCTTT. This sequence joins TRBV6-6 and TRBJ1-1, with D unresolved. V was clipped by 2 bases and J by 3 bases, with 4 bases between them. CDR1 and CDR2 from the germline V gene are MNHNY and SVGAGI (reference sequence). The CDR3 is 12 residues long.